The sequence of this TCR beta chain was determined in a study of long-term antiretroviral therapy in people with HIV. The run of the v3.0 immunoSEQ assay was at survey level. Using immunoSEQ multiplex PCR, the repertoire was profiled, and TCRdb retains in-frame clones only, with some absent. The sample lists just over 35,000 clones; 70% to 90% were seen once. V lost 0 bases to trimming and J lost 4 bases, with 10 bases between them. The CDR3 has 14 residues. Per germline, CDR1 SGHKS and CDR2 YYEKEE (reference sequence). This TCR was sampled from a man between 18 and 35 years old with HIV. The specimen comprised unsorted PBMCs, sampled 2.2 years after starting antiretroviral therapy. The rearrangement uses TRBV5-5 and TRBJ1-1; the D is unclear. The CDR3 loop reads CASSLEGLGTEAFF. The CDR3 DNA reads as TGTGCCAGCAGCTTGGAAGGGCTAGGCACTGAAGCTTTCTTT.